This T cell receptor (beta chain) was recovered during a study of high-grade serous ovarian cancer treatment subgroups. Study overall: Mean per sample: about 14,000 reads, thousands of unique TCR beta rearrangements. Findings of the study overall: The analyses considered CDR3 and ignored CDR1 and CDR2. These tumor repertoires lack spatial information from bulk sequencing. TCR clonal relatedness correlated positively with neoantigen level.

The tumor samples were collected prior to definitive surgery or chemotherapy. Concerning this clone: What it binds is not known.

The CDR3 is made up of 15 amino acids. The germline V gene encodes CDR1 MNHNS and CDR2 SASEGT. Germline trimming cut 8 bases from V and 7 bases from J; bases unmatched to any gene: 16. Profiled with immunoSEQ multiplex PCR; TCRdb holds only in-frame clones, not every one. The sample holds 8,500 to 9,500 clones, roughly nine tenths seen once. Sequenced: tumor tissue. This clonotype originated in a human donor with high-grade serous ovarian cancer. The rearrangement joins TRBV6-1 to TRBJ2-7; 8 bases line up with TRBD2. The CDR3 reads CASSYPGGVRGEQYF. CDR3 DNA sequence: TGTGCCAGCTCTTACCCCGGGGGGGTTCGGGGAGAGCAGTACTTC.